This TCR beta chain appears in the sequencing data of a study of memory CD4+ T cells and cytomegalovirus serostatus. Overall study context: Healthy Belgian adult donors included about nine CMV-positive and more than 20 CMV-negative people.

The sort gate was single viable CD3+CD4+CD8-CD45RO+ cells for memory CD4+ T cells. Positive selection with CD4 microbeads enriched total CD4+ T cells. There are a few counts of this clone. Sequencing used immunoSEQ multiplex PCR; TCRdb keeps in-frame clones, though not all of them. This table has just under 65,000 clones, over 60% appearing once. The junction had 9 bases not matched to a gene; V was cut back by 4 bases and J by 0 bases. The CDR3 length is 19 residues. In germline, CDR1 is SGHAT, CDR2 FQNNGV. The chain joins TRBV11-2 to TRBJ2-1; TRBD2 matches at 13 bases. The clonotype was recovered from an adult in good health and CMV-seronegative. The sequenced sample was memory CD4+ T cells from blood. CDR3 residues: CASSSLAGLAGASYNEQFF. DNA for the CDR3: TGTGCCAGCAGCTCCCTTGCCGGACTAGCGGGAGCCTCCTACAATGAGCAGTTCTTC. The whole variable domain, remainder taken from reference TRBV11-2 and TRBJ2-1, is EAGVAQSPRYKIIEKRQSVAFWCNPISGHATLYWYQQILGQGPKLLIQFQNNGVVDDSQLPKDRFSAERLKGVDSTLKIQPAKLEDSAVYLCASSSLAGLAGASYNEQFFGPGTRLTVL.